The clone carrying this T cell receptor beta chain has a handful of counts. The target antigen is unknown. Diagnosing involved the use of clinical symptoms, serum thyroxine and TRAb, thyroid ultrasound and orbital computed tomography. Fresh peripheral blood, roughly 10 ml, was the source of the PBMCs. This CDR3 region has 14 residues. V trimming: 7 bases; J trimming: 7 bases; junction bases outside the gene matches: 6. Germline-derived CDR1 and CDR2 are MNHNS and SASEGT. This sample stems from a study of T cells in Graves' hyperthyroidism and ophthalmopathy. Study results and limitations: Ophthalmopathy was told apart from stable hyperthyroidism by a 13 V-J model.

From RNA transcripts, TCR beta CDR3 regions were amplified. First-round RT-PCR targeting the TCR CDR3 was performed with the HTBI primer set. TCRdb reprocessed the multiplex PCR reads with MiXCR, giving one entry per CDR3 protein. The repertoire includes roughly 290,000 distinct CDR3 sequences, more than 15% of them detected once, and around 61% sits in the top ten. The chain combines TRBV6-1 with TRBJ2-2; 10 positions match TRBD1. Sequencing was done on a sample of blood. The origin of this receptor is a woman aged 55-70 years with Graves' ophthalmopathy. The CDR3 nucleotides read TGTGCCAGCAAAAGGGACAGGGGTTACGGGGAGCTGTTTTTT. It translates to CASKRDRGYGELFF.